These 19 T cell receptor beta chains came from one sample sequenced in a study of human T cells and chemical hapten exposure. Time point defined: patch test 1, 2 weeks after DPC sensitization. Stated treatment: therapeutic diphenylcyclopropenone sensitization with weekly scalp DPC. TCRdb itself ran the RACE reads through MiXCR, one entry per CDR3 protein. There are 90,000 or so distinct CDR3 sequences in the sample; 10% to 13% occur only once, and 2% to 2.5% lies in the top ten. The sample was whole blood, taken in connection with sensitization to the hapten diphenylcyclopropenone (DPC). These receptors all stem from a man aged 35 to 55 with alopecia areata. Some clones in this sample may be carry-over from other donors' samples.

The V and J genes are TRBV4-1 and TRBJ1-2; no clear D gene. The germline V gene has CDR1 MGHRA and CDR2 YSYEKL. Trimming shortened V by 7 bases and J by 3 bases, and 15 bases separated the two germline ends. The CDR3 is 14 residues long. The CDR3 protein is CASNPQAGDYGYTF. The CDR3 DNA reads TGCGCCAGCAACCCTCAGGCAGGTGACTATGGCTACACCTTC.

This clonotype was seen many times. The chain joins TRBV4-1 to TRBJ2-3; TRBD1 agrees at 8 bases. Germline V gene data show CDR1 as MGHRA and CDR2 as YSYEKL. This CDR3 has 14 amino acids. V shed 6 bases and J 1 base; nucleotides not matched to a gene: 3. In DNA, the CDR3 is TGCGCCAGCAGTGACAGGGGACGCACAGATACGCAGTATTTT. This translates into CASSDRGRTDTQYF.

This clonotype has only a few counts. CDR3 coding DNA: TGTGCCAGCAGCTATTTCGGCAGGGAAGAGACCCAGTACTTC. This translates into CASSYFGREETQYF. The gene calls are TRBV11-2 and TRBJ2-5; a possible D gene is TRBD1 (5 bases). Between the trimmed V and J ends, which lost 4 bases and 3 bases, there was a span of 12 bases. Germline CDR1 reads SGHAT; CDR2 reads FQNNGV. The length of the CDR3 is 14 residues.

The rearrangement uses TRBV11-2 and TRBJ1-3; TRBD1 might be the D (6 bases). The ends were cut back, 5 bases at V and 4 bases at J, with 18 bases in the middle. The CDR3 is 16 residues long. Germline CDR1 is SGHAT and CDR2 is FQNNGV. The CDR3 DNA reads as TGTGCCAGCAGCACGGGGGGCAGGGGAAGCGGAAACACCATATATTTT. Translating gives CASSTGGRGSGNTIYF.

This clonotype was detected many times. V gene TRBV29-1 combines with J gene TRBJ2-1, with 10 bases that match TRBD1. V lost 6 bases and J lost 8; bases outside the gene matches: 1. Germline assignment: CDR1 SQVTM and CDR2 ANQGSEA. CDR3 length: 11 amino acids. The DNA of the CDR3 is TGCAGCGTAGGACAGGGGGATGAGCAGTTCTTC. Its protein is CSVGQGDEQFF.

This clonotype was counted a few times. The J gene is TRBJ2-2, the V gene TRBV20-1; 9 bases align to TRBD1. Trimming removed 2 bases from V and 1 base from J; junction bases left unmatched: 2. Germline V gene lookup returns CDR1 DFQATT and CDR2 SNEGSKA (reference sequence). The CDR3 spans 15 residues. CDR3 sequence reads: CSARPGQGNTGELFF. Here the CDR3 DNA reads TGCAGTGCTAGACCGGGACAGGGGAACACCGGGGAGCTGTTTTTT.

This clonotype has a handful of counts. The CDR3 reads CASSQDELAPYTDTQYF. The CDR3 region has the DNA TGTGCCAGCAGCCAAGATGAATTAGCCCCGTACACAGATACGCAGTATTTT. The V and J genes are TRBV14 and TRBJ2-3; D is ambiguous. Germline V gives CDR1 SGHDN, CDR2 FVKESK. V was cut by 0 bases and J by 2 bases, with 15 bases left in between. This CDR3 has 17 amino acids.

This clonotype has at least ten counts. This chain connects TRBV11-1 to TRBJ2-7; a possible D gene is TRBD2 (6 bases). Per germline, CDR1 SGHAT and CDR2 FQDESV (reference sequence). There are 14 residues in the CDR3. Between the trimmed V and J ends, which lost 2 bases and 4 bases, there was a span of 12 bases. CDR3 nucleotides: TGTGCCAGCAGCTTATCGGACTATGGTTACGAGCAGTACTTC. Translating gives CASSLSDYGYEQYF.

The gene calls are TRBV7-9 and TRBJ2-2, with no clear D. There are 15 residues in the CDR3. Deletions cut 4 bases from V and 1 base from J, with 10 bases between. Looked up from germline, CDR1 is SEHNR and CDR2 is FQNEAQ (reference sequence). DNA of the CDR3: TGTGCCAGCAGCTCATCCAGTTTGAACACCGGGGAGCTGTTTTTT. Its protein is CASSSSSLNTGELFF.

CDR3 bases: TGTGCCAGCAGTGACGGGCGGAACTATGGCTACACCTTC. Residues: CASSDGRNYGYTF. This sequence joins TRBV2 and TRBJ1-2; D ambiguous. The V end lost 3 bases, the J end lost 2 bases, and 7 bases lay between the germline ends. The CDR3 consists of 13 residues. Germline CDR1 is SNHLY and CDR2 is FYNNEI. The full variable domain, in which reference TRBV2 and TRBJ1-2 provide the parts outside the CDR3, is EPEVTQTPSHQVTQMGQEVILRCVPISNHLYFYWYRQILGQKVEFLVSFYNNEISEKSEIFDDQFSVERPDGSNFTLKIRSTKLEDSAMYFCASSDGRNYGYTFGSGTRLTVV.

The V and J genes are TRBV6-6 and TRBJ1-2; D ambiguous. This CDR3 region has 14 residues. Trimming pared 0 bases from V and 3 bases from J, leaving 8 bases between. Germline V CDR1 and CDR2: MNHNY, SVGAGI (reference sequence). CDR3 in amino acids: CASSYSQFDYGYTF. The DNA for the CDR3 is TGTGCCAGCAGTTACTCCCAATTCGACTATGGCTACACCTTC.

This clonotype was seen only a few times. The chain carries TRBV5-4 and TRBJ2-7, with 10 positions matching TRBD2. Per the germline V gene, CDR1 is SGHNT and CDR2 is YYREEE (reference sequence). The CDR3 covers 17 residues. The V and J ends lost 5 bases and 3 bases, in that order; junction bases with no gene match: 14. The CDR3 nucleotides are TGTGCCAGCAGACTCCCGGGACTAGCGAGCGAATGCTACGAGCAGTACGTC. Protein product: CASRLPGLASECYEQYV.

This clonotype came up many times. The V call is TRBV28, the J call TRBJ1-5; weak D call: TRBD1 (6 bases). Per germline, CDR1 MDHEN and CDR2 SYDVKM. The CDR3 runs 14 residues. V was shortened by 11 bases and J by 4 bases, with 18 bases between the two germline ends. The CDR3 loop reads CAGGTRGWNQPQHF. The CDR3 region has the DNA TGTGCCGGGGGGACCAGGGGTTGGAATCAGCCCCAGCATTTT.

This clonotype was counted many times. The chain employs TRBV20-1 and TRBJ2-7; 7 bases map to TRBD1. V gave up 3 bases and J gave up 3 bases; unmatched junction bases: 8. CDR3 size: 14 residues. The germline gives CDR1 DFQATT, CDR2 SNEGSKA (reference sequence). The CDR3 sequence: CSARHSGQIYEQYF. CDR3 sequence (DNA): TGCAGTGCTAGGCATTCGGGACAGATCTACGAGCAGTACTTC.

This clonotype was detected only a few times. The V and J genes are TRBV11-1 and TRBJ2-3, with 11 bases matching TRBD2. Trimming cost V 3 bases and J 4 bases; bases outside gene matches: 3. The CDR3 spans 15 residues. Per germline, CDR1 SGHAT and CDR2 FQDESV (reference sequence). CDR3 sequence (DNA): TGTGCCAGCAGCTTCCTAGCGGGAGGATCAGATACGCAGTATTTT. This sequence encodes CASSFLAGGSDTQYF. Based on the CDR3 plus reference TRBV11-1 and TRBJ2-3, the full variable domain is EAEVAQSPRYKITEKSQAVAFWCDPISGHATLYWYRQILGQGPELLVQFQDESVVDDSQLPKDRFSAERLKGVDSTLKIQPAELGDSAMYLCASSFLAGGSDTQYFGPGTRLTVL.

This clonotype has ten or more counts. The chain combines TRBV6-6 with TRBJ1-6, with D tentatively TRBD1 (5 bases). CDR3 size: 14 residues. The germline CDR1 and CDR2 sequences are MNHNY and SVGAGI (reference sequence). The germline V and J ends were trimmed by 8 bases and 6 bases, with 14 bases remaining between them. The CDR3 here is CASSGKISNSPLHF. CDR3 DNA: TGTGCCAGCTCAGGGAAAATCTCTAATTCACCCCTCCACTTT.

CDR3: CAIGGIAVTDTQYF. The CDR3 DNA reads TGTGCCATCGGAGGTATAGCGGTCACAGATACGCAGTATTTT. The V and J genes are TRBV10-3 and TRBJ2-3, with D maybe TRBD2 (6 bases). This CDR3 has 14 residues. Germline values: CDR1 ENHRY, CDR2 SYGVKD. The V end was cut by 8 bases, the J end by 2 bases, with 14 bases between.

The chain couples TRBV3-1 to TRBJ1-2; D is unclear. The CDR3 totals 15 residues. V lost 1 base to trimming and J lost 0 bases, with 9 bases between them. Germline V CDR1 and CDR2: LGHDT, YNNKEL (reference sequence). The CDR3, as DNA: TGTGCCAGCAGCCAAGTCTGGTCGGCTAACTATGGCTACACCTTC. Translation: CASSQVWSANYGYTF.

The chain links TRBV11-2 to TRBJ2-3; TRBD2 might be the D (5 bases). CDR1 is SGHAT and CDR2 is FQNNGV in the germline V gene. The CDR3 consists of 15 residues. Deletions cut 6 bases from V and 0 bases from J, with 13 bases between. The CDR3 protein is CASSFSGISTDTQYF. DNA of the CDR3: TGTGCCAGCAGTTTCAGCGGAATTAGCACAGATACGCAGTATTTT.